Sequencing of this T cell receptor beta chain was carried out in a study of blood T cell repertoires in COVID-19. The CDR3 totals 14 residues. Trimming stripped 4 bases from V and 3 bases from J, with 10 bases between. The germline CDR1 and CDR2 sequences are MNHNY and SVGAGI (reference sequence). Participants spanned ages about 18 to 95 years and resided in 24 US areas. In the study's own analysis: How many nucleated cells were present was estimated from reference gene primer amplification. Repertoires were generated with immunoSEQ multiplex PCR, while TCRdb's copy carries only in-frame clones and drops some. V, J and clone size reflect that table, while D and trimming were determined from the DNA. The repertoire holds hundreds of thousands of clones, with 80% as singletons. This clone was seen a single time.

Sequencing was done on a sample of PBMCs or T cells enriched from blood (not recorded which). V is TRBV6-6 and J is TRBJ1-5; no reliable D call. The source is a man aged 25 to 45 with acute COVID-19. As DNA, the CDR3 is TGTGCCAGCAGTTTCGAACAGTTCAATCAGCCCCAGCATTTT. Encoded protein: CASSFEQFNQPQHF.